The rows below give T cell receptor beta chains drawn from one sample of a study of T cells in narcolepsy. TCRdb's copy holds only in-frame clones and misses some; the assay was immunoSEQ multiplex PCR. The sample has 25,000 to 35,000 clones; about 87% are singletons. Sequencing was done on a sample of memory (CD45RA-) CD4+ T cells from blood. The receptors come from a human donor in good health. Each CDR3 is given with its conserved first and last residue. The D gene is left open where the match is weak. Clone size is stated in some rows and not others, as once, few, many or a class when expanded.

j_call v_call clone_size d_call cdr3_aa cdr3_nt
TRBJ1-5 TRBV7-8 - - CASSHLGGEPQHF TGTGCCAGCAGCCACCTGGGAGGTGAGCCCCAGCATTTT
TRBJ1-2 TRBV7-8 few - CASSLAGANYGYTF TGTGCCAGCAGCTTGGCAGGGGCGAACTATGGCTACACCTTC
TRBJ2-7 TRBV6-1 - - CASSDRSGRREQYF TGTGCCAGCAGTGATAGGTCAGGGCGGCGCGAGCAGTACTTC
TRBJ2-2 TRBV6-1 once - CASKRGQLNTGELFF TGTGCCAGCAAAAGGGGCCAGCTGAACACCGGGGAGCTGTTTTTT
TRBJ2-2 TRBV7-3 - - CASSFTGELFF TGTGCCAGCAGCTTTACGGGGGAGCTGTTTTTT
TRBJ2-5 TRBV5-8 - - CASSLVLRTDQETQYF TGTGCCAGCAGCTTGGTTTTACGGACAGACCAAGAGACCCAGTACTTC
TRBJ2-1 TRBV29-1 - TRBD2 CSVETSGSDEQFF TGCAGCGTTGAGACTAGCGGGAGCGATGAGCAGTTCTTC
TRBJ1-5 TRBV30 - - CAWSVAGNQPQHF TGTGCCTGGAGTGTTGCAGGGAATCAGCCCCAGCATTTT
TRBJ2-3 TRBV7-6 - TRBD2 CASSLTSGRTDTQYF TGTGCCAGCAGCTTGACTAGCGGGAGAACAGATACGCAGTATTTT
TRBJ2-1 TRBV7-2 - TRBD2 CASSEGTRGLSEQFF TGTGCCAGCAGCGAAGGGACTAGGGGATTGAGTGAGCAGTTCTTC
TRBJ1-2 TRBV6-1 - - CASSEAQGPNYGYTF TGTGCCAGCAGTGAAGCGCAGGGTCCCAACTATGGCTACACCTTC
TRBJ2-3 TRBV9 - TRBD1 CASSALRDSHTDTQYF TGTGCCAGCAGCGCCCTCCGGGACAGCCACACAGATACGCAGTATTTT
TRBJ2-3 TRBV2 - TRBD1 CASSRQGPSTDTQYF TGTGCCAGCAGCCGACAGGGACCCTCCACAGATACGCAGTATTTT
TRBJ2-5 TRBV5-1 - TRBD2 CASSQGLAGAGETQYF TGCGCCAGCAGCCAAGGACTAGCGGGAGCTGGGGAGACCCAGTACTTC
TRBJ2-2 TRBV19 - TRBD1 CASRRSGGAGELFF TGTGCCAGTAGAAGATCAGGGGGCGCCGGGGAGCTGTTTTTT
TRBJ1-1 TRBV30 - - CAWSPNDGEAFF TGTGCCTGGAGTCCAAACGACGGTGAAGCTTTCTTT
TRBJ2-1 TRBV7-3 - - CASSLKGGLQNEQFF TGTGCCAGCAGCTTAAAGGGGGGGCTTCAGAATGAGCAGTTCTTC
TRBJ2-5 TRBV5-6 - - CASSLARGAQETQYF TGTGCCAGCAGCTTGGCGAGGGGGGCACAAGAGACCCAGTACTTC
TRBJ2-1 TRBV7-7 - - CASSLDRQNEQFF TGTGCCAGCAGCTTAGACAGGCAAAATGAGCAGTTCTTC
TRBJ2-5 TRBV7-2 - TRBD1 CASTNPGQTYQETQYF TGTGCCAGTACTAATCCGGGACAGACGTACCAAGAGACCCAGTACTTC
TRBJ1-1 TRBV19 few - CASRGGRPLNTEAFF TGTGCCAGTCGGGGCGGAAGACCGTTGAACACTGAAGCTTTCTTT
TRBJ1-2 TRBV27 once - CASSPGGGSFYGYTF TGTGCCAGCAGTCCCGGGGGGGGCTCCTTCTATGGCTACACCTTC
TRBJ1-2 TRBV7-6 - - CASSPPGGALGYTF TGTGCCAGCAGCCCCCCGGGGGGCGCGCTTGGCTACACCTTC
TRBJ1-4 TRBV28 - TRBD1 CASNIRTGDEKLFF TGTGCCAGCAATATAAGGACAGGAGATGAAAAACTGTTTTTT
TRBJ2-2 TRBV30 - TRBD1 CAWSLIGTGNTGELFF TGTGCCTGGAGTCTTATTGGGACAGGGAACACCGGGGAGCTGTTTTTT
TRBJ2-3 TRBV19 once TRBD1 CASSLQGIPTDTQYF TGTGCCAGTAGTCTACAGGGGATCCCCACAGATACGCAGTATTTT
TRBJ2-1 TRBV4-3 - - CASSQNSRFSYNEQFF TGCGCCAGCAGCCAAAACTCTAGGTTTTCCTACAATGAGCAGTTCTTC
TRBJ2-2 TRBV25-1 - - CATNREKGGTGELFF TGTGCCACGAATCGGGAAAAGGGGGGCACCGGGGAGCTGTTTTTT
TRBJ1-5 TRBV28 - TRBD1 CASSLFQGGQPQHF TGTGCCAGCAGTTTATTCCAGGGGGGGCAGCCCCAGCATTTT
TRBJ1-2 TRBV6-5 - TRBD1 CASSPFGTVYSYTF TGTGCCAGCAGCCCGTTCGGGACAGTCTACAGCTACACCTTC
TRBJ2-7 TRBV5-4 - - CASSRGPAGLEQYF TGTGCCAGCAGCCGGGGACCGGCAGGGCTCGAGCAGTACTTC
TRBJ2-1 TRBV6-1 - - CASSTYTYNEQFF TGTGCCAGCAGCACATACACATACAATGAGCAGTTCTTC
TRBJ2-3 TRBV5-4 - - CASRGAGTDTQYF TGTGCCAGCAGGGGGGCAGGCACAGATACGCAGTATTTT
TRBJ2-1 TRBV11-2 - - CASTLGLGNEQFF TGTGCCAGCACGTTGGGCCTGGGCAATGAGCAGTTCTTC
TRBJ1-3 TRBV28 - - CASDSSGNTIYF TGTGCCAGCGACAGCTCTGGAAACACCATATATTTT
TRBJ1-3 TRBV6-5 - - CASGSGTSGNTIYF TGTGCCAGCGGCTCAGGAACCTCTGGAAACACCATATATTTT
TRBJ1-5 TRBV7-8 - - CASSLGGAKNQPQHF TGTGCCAGCAGCTTAGGTGGGGCCAAGAATCAGCCCCAGCATTTT
TRBJ2-2 TRBV19 - - CASSISNRATGELFF TGTGCCAGTAGTATAAGTAACAGGGCCACCGGGGAGCTGTTTTTT
TRBJ2-5 TRBV6-6 - TRBD2 CASSKPRAGEETQYF TGTGCCAGCAGTAAACCTAGAGCGGGAGAGGAGACCCAGTACTTC
TRBJ2-7 TRBV11-2 few TRBD2 CASSSDSGSPYEQYF TGTGCCAGCAGCTCCGATAGCGGGAGTCCCTACGAGCAGTACTTC
TRBJ1-2 TRBV18 - - CASSPKQGTYGYTF TGTGCCAGCTCACCAAAGCAGGGAACCTATGGCTACACCTTC
TRBJ1-1 TRBV6-5 - TRBD1 CASSEDRVNTEAFF TGTGCCAGCAGTGAGGACAGGGTGAACACTGAAGCTTTCTTT
TRBJ1-5 TRBV5-8 - TRBD1 CASSADRVQPQHF TGTGCCAGCAGCGCCGACAGGGTTCAGCCCCAGCATTTT
TRBJ1-2 TRBV6-5 - TRBD1 CASSFVRGGSDGYTF TGTGCCAGCAGTTTCGTTCGAGGGGGCTCGGATGGCTACACCTTC
TRBJ2-3 TRBV19 few TRBD2 CASSVGTSGRFSTQYF TGTGCCAGTAGTGTCGGGACTAGCGGGAGATTTAGTACGCAGTATTTT
TRBJ1-1 TRBV10-2 - - CASRLGNTEAFF TGCGCCAGCAGGCTGGGGAACACTGAAGCTTTCTTT
TRBJ2-7 TRBV27 - TRBD2 CASRDRGSSRISYEQYF TGTGCCAGCCGAGACCGCGGGAGTAGCCGTATCTCCTACGAGCAGTACTTC
TRBJ2-1 TRBV6-6 few - CASSYGESAEQFF TGTGCCAGCAGTTACGGGGAGTCGGCTGAGCAGTTCTTC
TRBJ2-5 TRBV7-3 - - CASSFQGMETQYF TGTGCCAGCAGCTTTCAGGGAATGGAGACCCAGTACTTC
TRBJ1-5 TRBV5-6 - - CASSLQSSNQPQHF TGTGCCAGCAGCTTGCAGTCTAGCAATCAGCCCCAGCATTTT